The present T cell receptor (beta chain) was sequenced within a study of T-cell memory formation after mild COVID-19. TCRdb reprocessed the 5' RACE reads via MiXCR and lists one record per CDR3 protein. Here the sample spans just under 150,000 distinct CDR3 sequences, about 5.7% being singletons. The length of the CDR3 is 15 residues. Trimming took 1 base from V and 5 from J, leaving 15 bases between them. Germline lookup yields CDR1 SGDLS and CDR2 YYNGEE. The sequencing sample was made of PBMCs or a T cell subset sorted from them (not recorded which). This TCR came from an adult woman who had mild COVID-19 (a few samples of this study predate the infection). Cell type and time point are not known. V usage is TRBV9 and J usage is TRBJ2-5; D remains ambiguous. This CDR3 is CASSVTTGSGETQYF. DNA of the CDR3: TGTGCCAGCAGCGTAACGACCGGGTCCGGGGAGACCCAGTACTTC.